Here is one T cell receptor (beta chain) with its context. Its antigen is unknown. At one end the junction does not follow the germline gene, possibly because of a read error. This PCR relied on a set of 60 Vbeta primers and 13 Jbeta primers. The data were produced by immunoSEQ multiplex PCR, yet TCRdb's version contains in-frame clones alone and is incomplete. The repertoire holds 220,000 or so clones, with 65% to 75% as singletons. Per the germline V gene, CDR1 is SEHNR and CDR2 is FQNEAQ (reference sequence). The CDR3 spans 18 residues. The sample belongs to a study of cytomegalovirus exposure and HLA in healthy donors. Notes on the study in general: Upon later analysis, HLA-associated TCR beta chains proved more clonally expanded than other, equally common chains. The study put under 200 TCR beta chains on its list as cytomegalovirus-associated. In a later analysis, most CMV-associated TCR beta chains appeared HLA-restricted.

Input material: PBMCs. The chain recombines TRBV7-9 with TRBJ2-1, with 9 bases aligning to TRBD2. This sequence was found in a woman under 40 in good health and CMV-seronegative. CDR3 loop: CSSSLTPWLAGWNNEQFF. DNA for the CDR3: TGTTCCAGCAGCTTAACCCCCTGGCTAGCGGGGTGGAACAATGAGCAGTTCTTC.